The present entry profiles one TCR beta chain with its context. TCRdb's table, derived via immunoSEQ multiplex PCR, lists solely in-frame clones and lacks some. The sample records roughly 70,000 clones, roughly 90% being singletons. Germline CDR1 and CDR2: MNHEY and SVGAGI. The CDR3 runs to 16 residues. V was trimmed by 2 bases and J by 3 bases, leaving 14 bases between them. The data were taken from a study of blood T cell repertoires in COVID-19. In the study overall: The samples span acute and convalescent COVID-19 from the United States, Italy and Spain.

The chain links TRBV6-5 to TRBJ1-3, with D uncertain. This sequence was found in a man older than 75 with COVID-19, enrolled during active disease. Source material: peripheral blood. CDR3 sequence: CASSYTRQTHGNTIYF. For the CDR3, the DNA is TGTGCCAGCAGTTACACTAGACAAACTCATGGAAACACCATATATTTT.